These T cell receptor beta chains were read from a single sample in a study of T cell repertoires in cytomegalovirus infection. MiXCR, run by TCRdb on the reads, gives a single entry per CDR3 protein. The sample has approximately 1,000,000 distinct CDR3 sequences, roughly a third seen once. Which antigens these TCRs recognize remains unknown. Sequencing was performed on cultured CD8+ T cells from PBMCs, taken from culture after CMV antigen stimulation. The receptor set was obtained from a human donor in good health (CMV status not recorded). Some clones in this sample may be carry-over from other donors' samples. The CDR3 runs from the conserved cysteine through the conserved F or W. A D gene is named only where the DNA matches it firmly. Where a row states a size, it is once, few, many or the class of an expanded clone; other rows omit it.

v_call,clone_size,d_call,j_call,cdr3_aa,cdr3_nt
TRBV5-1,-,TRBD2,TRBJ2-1,CASSLDLERGFYNEQFF,TGCGCCAGCAGCTTGGATTTGGAGCGGGGTTTCTACAATGAGCAGTTCTTC
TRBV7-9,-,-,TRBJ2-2,CASSQEGDGGHRELFF,TGTGCCAGCAGCCAGGAGGGAGATGGGGGCCACCGGGAGCTGTTTTTT
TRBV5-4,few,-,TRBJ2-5,CASSLDPGEQETQYF,TGTGCCAGCAGCTTAGATCCAGGGGAGCAAGAGACCCAGTACTTC
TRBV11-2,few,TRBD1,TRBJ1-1,CASSSRTGRGTEAFF,TGTGCCAGCAGCTCCCGGACAGGGCGGGGCACTGAAGCTTTCTTT
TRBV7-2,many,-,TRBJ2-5,CASSLNGGETQYF,TGTGCCAGCAGCTTAAACGGAGGAGAGACCCAGTACTTC
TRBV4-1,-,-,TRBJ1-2,CASSHGPANYGYTF,TGCGCCAGCAGCCATGGACCAGCTAACTATGGCTACACCTTC
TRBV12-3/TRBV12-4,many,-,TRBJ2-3,CASRQIQGYTDTQYF,TGTGCCAGCAGACAAATACAGGGCTACACAGATACGCAGTATTTT
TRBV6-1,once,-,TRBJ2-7,CASSAGTTRAYEQYF,TGTGCCAGCAGCGCTGGGACAACAAGAGCCTACGAGCAGTACTTC
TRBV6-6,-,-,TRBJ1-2,CASSYPRRGGKEANYGYTF,TGTGCCAGCAGTTACCCCAGAAGAGGAGGGAAAGAAGCTAACTATGGCTACACCTTC
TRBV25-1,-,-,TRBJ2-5,CASSVRTLWETQYF,TGTGCCAGCAGTGTCCGGACCTTGTGGGAGACCCAGTACTTC
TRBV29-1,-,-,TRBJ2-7,CSVEDPYGYEQYF,TGTAGCGTTGAAGATCCGTATGGGTACGAGCAGTACTTC
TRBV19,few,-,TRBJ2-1,CASSMEWSSYNEQFF,TGTGCCAGTAGTATGGAGTGGAGTAGTTACAATGAGCAGTTCTTC
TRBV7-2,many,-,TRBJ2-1,CASSLQVWGAPYNEQFF,TGTGCCAGCAGCTTACAAGTTTGGGGGGCCCCTTACAATGAGCAGTTCTTC
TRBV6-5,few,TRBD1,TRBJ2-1,CASSYPTGKDEQFF,TGTGCCAGCAGTTACCCGACAGGGAAAGATGAGCAGTTCTTC
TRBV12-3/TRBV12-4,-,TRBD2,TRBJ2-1,CASLLAGGDNEQFF,TGTGCCAGCCTGTTAGCGGGGGGCGACAATGAGCAGTTCTTC
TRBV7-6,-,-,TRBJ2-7,CASSSGVGDSYEQYF,TGTGCCAGCAGCTCAGGGGTGGGGGACTCCTACGAGCAGTACTTC
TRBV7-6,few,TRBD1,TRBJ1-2,CASSLLETGTYGYTF,TGTGCCAGCAGCTTACTCGAGACAGGGACCTATGGCTACACCTTC
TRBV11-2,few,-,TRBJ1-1,CASSFQGPEAFF,TGTGCCAGCAGCTTTCAAGGTCCTGAAGCTTTCTTT
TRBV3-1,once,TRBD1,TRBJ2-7,CASSQDWRTGVDEQYF,TGTGCCAGCAGCCAAGACTGGAGGACAGGGGTGGACGAGCAGTACTTC
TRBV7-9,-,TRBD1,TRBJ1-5,CASSLDRGPGQPQHF,TGTGCCAGCAGCTTAGACAGGGGGCCGGGACAGCCCCAGCATTTT
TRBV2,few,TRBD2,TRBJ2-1,CASVGTSRGSYNEQFF,TGTGCCAGCGTCGGGACTAGCAGGGGCTCCTACAATGAGCAGTTCTTC
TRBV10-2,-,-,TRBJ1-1,CASSESGGPLNTEAFF,TGCGCCAGCAGTGAGTCGGGGGGCCCATTGAACACTGAAGCTTTCTTT
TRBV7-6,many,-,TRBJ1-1,CASSLIEATEAFF,TGTGCCAGCAGTTTGATTGAGGCCACTGAAGCTTTCTTT
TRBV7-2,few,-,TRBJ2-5,CASSLGSLQETQYF,TGTGCCAGCAGCTTAGGATCATTACAAGAGACCCAGTACTTC
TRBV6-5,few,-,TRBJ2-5,CASSSGPYGQETQYF,TGTGCCAGCAGTTCCGGGCCATACGGCCAAGAGACCCAGTACTTC
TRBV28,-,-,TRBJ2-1,CASRKGRALSSNEQFF,TGTGCCAGCAGAAAAGGGCGGGCTTTGAGTTCCAATGAGCAGTTCTTC
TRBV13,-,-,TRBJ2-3,CASSLGRAVDTQYF,TGTGCCAGCAGCTTAGGGCGGGCGGTAGATACGCAGTATTTT
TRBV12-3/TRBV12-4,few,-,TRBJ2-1,CASSFSSRNEQFF,TGTGCCAGCAGTTTTTCTTCTCGGAATGAGCAGTTCTTC
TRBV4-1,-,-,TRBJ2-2,CASSQLQGTGELFF,TGCGCCAGCAGCCAACTCCAGGGCACCGGGGAGCTGTTTTTT
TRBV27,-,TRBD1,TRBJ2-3,CASSSRGQGTDTQYF,TGTGCCAGCAGTTCAAGGGGACAGGGGACAGATACGCAGTATTTT
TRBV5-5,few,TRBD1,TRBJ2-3,CASSLGQGFSTDTQYF,TGTGCCAGCAGCTTGGGACAGGGGTTTAGCACAGATACGCAGTATTTT
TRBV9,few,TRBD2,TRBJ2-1,CASSVVSGGYNEEQFF,TGTGCCAGCAGCGTAGTTAGCGGGGGGTACAATGAAGAGCAGTTCTTC
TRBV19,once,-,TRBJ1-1,CASSILATTEAFF,TGTGCCAGTAGTATTCTGGCAACCACTGAAGCTTTCTTT
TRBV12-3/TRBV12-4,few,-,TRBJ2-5,CASRGKAGQETQYF,TGTGCCAGCAGAGGGAAGGCGGGTCAAGAGACCCAGTACTTC
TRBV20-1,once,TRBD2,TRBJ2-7,CSARASGGTYEQYF,TGCAGTGCTAGAGCTAGCGGGGGAACCTACGAGCAGTACTTC
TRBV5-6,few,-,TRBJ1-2,CASSLGSRPVMVWGYTF,TGTGCCAGCAGCTTGGGGTCTCGCCCAGTTATGGTTTGGGGCTACACCTTC
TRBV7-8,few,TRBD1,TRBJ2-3,CASSLLGTVGDTQYF,TGTGCCAGCAGCTTGCTGGGGACAGTCGGAGATACGCAGTATTTT
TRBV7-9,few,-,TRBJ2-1,CASSLVNQREQFF,TGTGCCAGCAGCTTAGTTAACCAGCGTGAGCAGTTCTTC
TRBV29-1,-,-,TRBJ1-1,CSVDWRRAANTEAFF,TGCAGCGTTGATTGGCGCAGGGCCGCGAACACTGAAGCTTTCTTT
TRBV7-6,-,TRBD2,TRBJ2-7,CASSLAAGPREQYF,TGTGCCAGCAGCTTAGCAGCGGGACCCCGCGAGCAGTACTTC
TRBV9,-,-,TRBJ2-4,CASSSGVDKNIQYF,TGTGCCAGCAGCTCGGGGGTGGACAAAAACATTCAGTACTTC
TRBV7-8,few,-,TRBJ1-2,CASSLARFGGLLYGYTF,TGTGCCAGCAGCTTAGCGCGATTCGGGGGGCTCCTCTATGGCTACACCTTC
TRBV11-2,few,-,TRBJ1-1,CASSPVDGPSNTEAFF,TGTGCCAGCAGCCCCGTAGACGGGCCTTCGAACACTGAAGCTTTCTTT
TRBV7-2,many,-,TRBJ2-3,CASSLVQSSQYF,TGTGCCAGCAGCTTAGTACAGTCTTCGCAGTATTTT
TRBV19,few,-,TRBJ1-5,CASSRTNRVNQPQHF,TGTGCCAGTAGTAGAACGAACAGGGTTAATCAGCCCCAGCATTTT
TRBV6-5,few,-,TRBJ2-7,CASSYGERAYEQYF,TGTGCCAGCAGTTACGGAGAGAGAGCCTACGAGCAGTACTTC
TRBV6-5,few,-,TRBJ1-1,CASSRTGLEAFF,TGTGCCAGCAGTAGGACGGGGCTTGAAGCTTTCTTT
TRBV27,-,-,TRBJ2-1,CASRTSAGGWNEQFF,TGTGCCAGCAGGACGTCCGCAGGAGGATGGAATGAGCAGTTCTTC
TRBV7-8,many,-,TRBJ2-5,CASTSDWAGQETQYF,TGTGCCAGCACTTCCGATTGGGCGGGGCAAGAGACCCAGTACTTC
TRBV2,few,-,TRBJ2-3,CASSPSGVADTQYF,TGTGCCAGCAGCCCCTCGGGAGTCGCAGATACGCAGTATTTT
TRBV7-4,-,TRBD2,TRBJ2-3,CASSLAGLAGLADTQYF,TGTGCCAGCAGCTTAGCCGGACTAGCGGGGTTGGCAGATACGCAGTATTTT
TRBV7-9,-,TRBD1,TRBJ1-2,CASSLAGTGLANYGYTF,TGTGCCAGCAGCTTAGCGGGGACAGGCCTAGCTAACTATGGCTACACCTTC
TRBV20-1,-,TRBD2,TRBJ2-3,CSARDMGGGLTDTQYF,TGCAGTGCTAGAGATATGGGCGGGGGACTCACAGATACGCAGTATTTT
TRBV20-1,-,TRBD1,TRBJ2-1,CSARDGDTGGYEQFF,TGCAGTGCTAGAGATGGTGATACAGGGGGCTATGAGCAGTTCTTC
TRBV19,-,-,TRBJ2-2,CASSSTGSSYTGELFF,TGTGCCAGTAGTTCGACCGGGAGTTCGTACACCGGGGAGCTGTTTTTT